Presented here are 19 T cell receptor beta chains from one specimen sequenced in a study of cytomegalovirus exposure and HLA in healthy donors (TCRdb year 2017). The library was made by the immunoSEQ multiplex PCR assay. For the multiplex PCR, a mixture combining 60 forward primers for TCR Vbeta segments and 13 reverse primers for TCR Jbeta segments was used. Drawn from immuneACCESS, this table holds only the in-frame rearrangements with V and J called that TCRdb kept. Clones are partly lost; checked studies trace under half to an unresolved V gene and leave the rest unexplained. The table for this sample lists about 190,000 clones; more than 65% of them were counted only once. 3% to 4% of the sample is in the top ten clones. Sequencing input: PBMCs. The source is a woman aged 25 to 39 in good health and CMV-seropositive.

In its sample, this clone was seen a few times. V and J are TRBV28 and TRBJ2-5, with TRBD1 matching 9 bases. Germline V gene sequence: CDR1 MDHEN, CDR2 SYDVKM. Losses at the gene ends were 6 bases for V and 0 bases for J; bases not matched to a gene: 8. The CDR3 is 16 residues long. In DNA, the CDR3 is TGTGCCAGCAGCTACCGTCGGGACAGGGACCAAGAGACCCAGTACTTC. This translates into CASSYRRDRDQETQYF.

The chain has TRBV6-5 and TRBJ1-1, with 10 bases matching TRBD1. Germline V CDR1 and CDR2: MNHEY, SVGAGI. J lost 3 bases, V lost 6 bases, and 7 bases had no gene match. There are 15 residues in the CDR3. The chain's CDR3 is CASRLRTGGDTEAFF. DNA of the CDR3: TGTGCCAGCAGGCTCAGGACAGGGGGTGACACTGAAGCTTTCTTT.

CDR3 sequence (DNA): TGTGCCAGCCAGGGCACGACTAATGAAAAACTGTTTTTT. Its translation is CASQGTTNEKLFF. This chain joins TRBV6-1 and TRBJ1-4, with D possibly TRBD1 on 5 matching bases. The V gene lost 8 bases and the J gene lost 2 bases, with 9 bases spanning the gap. Germline CDR1 MNHNS, CDR2 SASEGT. The CDR3 spans 13 residues.

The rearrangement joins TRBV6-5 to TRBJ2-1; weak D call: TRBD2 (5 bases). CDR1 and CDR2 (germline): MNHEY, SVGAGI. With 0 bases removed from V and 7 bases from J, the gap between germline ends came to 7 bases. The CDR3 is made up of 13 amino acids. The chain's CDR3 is CASSYSRGNEQFF. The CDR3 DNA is TGTGCCAGCAGTTACTCGCGAGGGAATGAGCAGTTCTTC.

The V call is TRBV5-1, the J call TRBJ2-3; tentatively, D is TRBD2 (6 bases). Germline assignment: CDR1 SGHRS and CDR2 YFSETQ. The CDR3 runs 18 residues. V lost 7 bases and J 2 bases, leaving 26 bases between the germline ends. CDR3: CASLNPGFPWGVTDTQYF. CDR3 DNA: TGCGCCAGCCTCAACCCGGGCTTCCCGTGGGGGGTCACAGATACGCAGTATTTT.

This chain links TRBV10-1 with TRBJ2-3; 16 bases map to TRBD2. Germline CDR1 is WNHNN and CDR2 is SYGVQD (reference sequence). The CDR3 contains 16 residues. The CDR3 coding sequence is TGCGAGGACGGGACTAGCGGGAGGGCCAGCACAGATACGCAGTATTTT. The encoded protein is CEDGTSGRASTDTQYF.

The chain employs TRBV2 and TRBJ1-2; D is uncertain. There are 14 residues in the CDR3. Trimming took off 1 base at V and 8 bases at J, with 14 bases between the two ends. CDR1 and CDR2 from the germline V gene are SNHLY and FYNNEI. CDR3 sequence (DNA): TGTGCCAGCAGTGAAGGGGCGCAGAGAAGAGGCTACACCTTC. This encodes CASSEGAQRRGYTF. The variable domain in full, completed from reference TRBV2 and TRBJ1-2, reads EPEVTQTPSHQVTQMGQEVILRCVPISNHLYFYWYRQILGQKVEFLVSFYNNEISEKSEIFDDQFSVERPDGSNFTLKIRSTKLEDSAMYFCASSEGAQRRGYTFGSGTRLTVV.

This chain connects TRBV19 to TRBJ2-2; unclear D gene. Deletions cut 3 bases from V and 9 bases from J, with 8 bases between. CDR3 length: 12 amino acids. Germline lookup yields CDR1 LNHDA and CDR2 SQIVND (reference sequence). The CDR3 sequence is CASSIGSRELFF. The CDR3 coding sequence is TGTGCCAGTAGTATCGGGTCTCGGGAGCTGTTTTTT.

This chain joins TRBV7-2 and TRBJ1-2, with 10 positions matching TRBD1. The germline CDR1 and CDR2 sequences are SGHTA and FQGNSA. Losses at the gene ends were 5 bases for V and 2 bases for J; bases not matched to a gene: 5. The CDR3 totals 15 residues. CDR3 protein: CASSARQGANYGYTF. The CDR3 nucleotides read TGTGCCAGCAGCGCCCGACAGGGGGCCAACTATGGCTACACCTTC.

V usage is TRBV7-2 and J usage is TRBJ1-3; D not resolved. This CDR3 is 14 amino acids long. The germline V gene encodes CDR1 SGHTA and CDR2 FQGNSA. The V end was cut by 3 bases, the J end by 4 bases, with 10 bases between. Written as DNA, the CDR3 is TGTGCCAGCAGCTTGTCCCTCGGGGGAAACACCATATATTTT. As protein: CASSLSLGGNTIYF.

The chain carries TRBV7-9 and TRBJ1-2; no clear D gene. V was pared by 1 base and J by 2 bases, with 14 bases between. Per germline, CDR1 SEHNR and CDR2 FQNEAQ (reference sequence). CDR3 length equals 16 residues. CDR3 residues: CASSLVIRGQNYGYTF. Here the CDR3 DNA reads TGTGCCAGCAGCTTAGTGATACGAGGCCAGAACTATGGCTACACCTTC.

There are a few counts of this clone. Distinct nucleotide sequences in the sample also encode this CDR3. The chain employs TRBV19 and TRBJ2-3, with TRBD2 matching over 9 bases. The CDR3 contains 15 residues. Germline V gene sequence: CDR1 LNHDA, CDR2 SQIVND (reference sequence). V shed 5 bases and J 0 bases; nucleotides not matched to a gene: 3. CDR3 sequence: CASSPTSGSTDTQYF. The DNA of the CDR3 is TGTGCCAGTAGTCCCACTAGCGGGAGCACAGATACGCAGTATTTT.

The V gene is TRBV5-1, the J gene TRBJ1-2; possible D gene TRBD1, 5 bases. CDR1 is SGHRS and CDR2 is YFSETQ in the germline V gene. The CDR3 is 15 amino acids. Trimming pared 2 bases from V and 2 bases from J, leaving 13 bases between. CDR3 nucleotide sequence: TGCGCCAGCAGCTTAGGCCCAGGGTACAACTATGGCTACACCTTC. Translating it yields CASSLGPGYNYGYTF.

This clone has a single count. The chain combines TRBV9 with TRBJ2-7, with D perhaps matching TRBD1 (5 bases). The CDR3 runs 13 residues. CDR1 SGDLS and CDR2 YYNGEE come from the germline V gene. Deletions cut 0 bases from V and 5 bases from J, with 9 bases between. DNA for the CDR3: TGTGCCAGCAGCGTAGCTAGGGGCCACGAGCAGTACTTC. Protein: CASSVARGHEQYF.

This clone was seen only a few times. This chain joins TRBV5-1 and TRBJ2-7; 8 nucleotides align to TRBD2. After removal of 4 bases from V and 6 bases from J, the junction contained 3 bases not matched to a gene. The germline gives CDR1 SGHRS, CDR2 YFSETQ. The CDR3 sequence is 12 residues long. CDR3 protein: CASSRAGGEQYF. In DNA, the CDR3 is TGCGCCAGCAGCCGGGCGGGGGGCGAGCAGTACTTC. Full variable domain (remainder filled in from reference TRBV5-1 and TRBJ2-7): KAGVTQTPRYLIKTRGQQVTLSCSPISGHRSVSWYQQTPGQGLQFLFEYFSETQRNKGNFPGRFSGRQFSNSRSEMNVSTLELGDSALYLCASSRAGGEQYFGPGTRLTVT.

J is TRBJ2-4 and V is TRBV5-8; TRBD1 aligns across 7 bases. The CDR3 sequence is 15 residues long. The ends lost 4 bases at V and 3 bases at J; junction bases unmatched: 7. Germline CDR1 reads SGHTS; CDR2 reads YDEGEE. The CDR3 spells CASSLPGTDKNIQYF. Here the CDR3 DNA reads TGTGCCAGCAGCCTCCCCGGGACAGACAAAAACATTCAGTACTTC.

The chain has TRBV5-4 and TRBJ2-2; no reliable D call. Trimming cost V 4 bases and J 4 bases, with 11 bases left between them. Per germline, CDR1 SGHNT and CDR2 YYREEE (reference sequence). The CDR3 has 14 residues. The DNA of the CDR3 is TGTGCCAGCAGCCCGAGACTGTTCACCGGGGAGCTGTTTTTT. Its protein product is CASSPRLFTGELFF. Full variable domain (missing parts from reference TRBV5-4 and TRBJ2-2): ETGVTQSPTHLIKTRGQQVTLRCSSQSGHNTVSWYQQALGQGPQFIFQYYREEENGRGNFPPRFSGLQFPNYSSELNVNALELDDSALYLCASSPRLFTGELFFGEGSRLTVL.

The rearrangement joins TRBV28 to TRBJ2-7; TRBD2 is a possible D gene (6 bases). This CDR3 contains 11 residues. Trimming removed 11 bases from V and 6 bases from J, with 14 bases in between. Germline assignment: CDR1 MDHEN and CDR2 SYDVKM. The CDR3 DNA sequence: TGTGCCGGTGGAGGGGTAGGCGAGCAGTACTTC. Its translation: CAGGGVGEQYF.

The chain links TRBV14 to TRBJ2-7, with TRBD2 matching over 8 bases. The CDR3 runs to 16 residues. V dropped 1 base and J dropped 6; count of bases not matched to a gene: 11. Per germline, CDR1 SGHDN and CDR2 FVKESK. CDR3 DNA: TGTGCCAGCAGCCAAGGGTATTCGGGGGGGCAGGTCGAGCAGTACTTC. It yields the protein CASSQGYSGGQVEQYF.